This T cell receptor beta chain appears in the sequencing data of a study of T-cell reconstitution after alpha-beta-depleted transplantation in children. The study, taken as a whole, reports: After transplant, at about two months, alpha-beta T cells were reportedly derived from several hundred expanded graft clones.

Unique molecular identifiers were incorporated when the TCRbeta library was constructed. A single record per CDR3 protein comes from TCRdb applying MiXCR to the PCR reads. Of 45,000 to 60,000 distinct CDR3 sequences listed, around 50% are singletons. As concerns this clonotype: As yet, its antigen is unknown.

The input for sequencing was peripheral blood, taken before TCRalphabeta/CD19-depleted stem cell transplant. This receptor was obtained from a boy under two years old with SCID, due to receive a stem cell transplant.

CDR3 in amino acids: CASSLVRPLEQYF. The CDR3 bases are TGTGCCAGCAGCTTAGTTCGGCCCTTAGAGCAGTACTTC. The rearrangement joins TRBV7-2 to TRBJ2-7; D gene ambiguous. Trimming removed 1 base at V and 7 bases at J, with 11 bases between. The CDR3 is made up of 13 amino acids. The germline V gene has CDR1 SGHTA and CDR2 FQGNSA.